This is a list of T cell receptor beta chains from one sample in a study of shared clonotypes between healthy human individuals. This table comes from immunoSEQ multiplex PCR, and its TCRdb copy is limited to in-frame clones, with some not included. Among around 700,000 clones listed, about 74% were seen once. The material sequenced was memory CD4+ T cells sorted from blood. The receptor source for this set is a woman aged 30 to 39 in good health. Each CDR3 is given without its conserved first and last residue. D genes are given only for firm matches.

cdr3_aa: ASSSSQGWGTEAF
v_call: TRBV11-2
d_call: .

cdr3_aa: ASKVWETQY
v_call: TRBV28
d_call: .

cdr3_aa: SASLQGMKH
v_call: TRBV20-1
d_call: TRBD1

cdr3_aa: ASSEAGTANTDTQY
v_call: TRBV2
d_call: TRBD1

cdr3_aa: ASSYRQANTEAF
v_call: TRBV7-2
d_call: .

cdr3_aa: ASSRVGGLAGSTSYEQY
v_call: TRBV7-2
d_call: TRBD2

cdr3_aa: ASRRTTDEQF
v_call: TRBV5-1
d_call: .

cdr3_aa: ASSLSSPYEQY
v_call: TRBV28
d_call: .

cdr3_aa: ASMRGRGY
v_call: TRBV28
d_call: .

cdr3_aa: ASSVSGQGFLHQPQH
v_call: TRBV2
d_call: TRBD1

cdr3_aa: AWSVSDNEQF
v_call: TRBV30
d_call: .

cdr3_aa: ASSLQGAEGPYGYT
v_call: TRBV5-1
d_call: TRBD1

cdr3_aa: AIRPRDRGNTGELF
v_call: TRBV10-3
d_call: TRBD1

cdr3_aa: ASSLGDRRVGQTTGELF
v_call: TRBV5-1
d_call: .

cdr3_aa: ASRAMGGALEKLF
v_call: TRBV2
d_call: .

cdr3_aa: ASNPGGLVAVNEQF
v_call: TRBV7-8
d_call: TRBD2

cdr3_aa: ASSQELAKNTDTQY
v_call: TRBV18
d_call: TRBD2

cdr3_aa: ASSAPSRVNTEAF
v_call: TRBV28
d_call: .

cdr3_aa: ASSLVSGGSSSGANVLT
v_call: TRBV5-1
d_call: TRBD2

cdr3_aa: ASSLLQGYTGELF
v_call: TRBV28
d_call: TRBD1

cdr3_aa: ASRDRGLAGVNEQF
v_call: TRBV19
d_call: TRBD2

cdr3_aa: ASSYSKAGSYEQY
v_call: TRBV6-5
d_call: .

cdr3_aa: ASSNGQLNTEAF
v_call: TRBV27
d_call: .

cdr3_aa: ATRVQRTTLSDEQY
v_call: TRBV28
d_call: .

cdr3_aa: ASLGYNSYEQY
v_call: TRBV19
d_call: .

cdr3_aa: ASFRGTSGTSYEQY
v_call: TRBV28
d_call: TRBD2

cdr3_aa: AWVRWTSGRNEQF
v_call: TRBV30
d_call: TRBD2

cdr3_aa: AISESAEQY
v_call: TRBV10-3
d_call: .

cdr3_aa: ASTTDRAFGNTEAF
v_call: TRBV19
d_call: TRBD1

cdr3_aa: ATSRGLSGGNTIY
v_call: TRBV15
d_call: .

cdr3_aa: ASSLSGLYNEQF
v_call: TRBV11-2
d_call: .

cdr3_aa: ASSLELWTASGNTIY
v_call: TRBV11-2
d_call: .

cdr3_aa: ASSPGTNPSYEQY
v_call: TRBV5-5
d_call: .

cdr3_aa: SPNGYT
v_call: TRBV20-1
d_call: .

cdr3_aa: ASSLGQGRDSPLH
v_call: TRBV7-6
d_call: TRBD1

cdr3_aa: ASSLSSSSGRADTQY
v_call: TRBV7-9
d_call: TRBD2

cdr3_aa: ASSSFPSLGTEAF
v_call: TRBV5-1
d_call: .

cdr3_aa: ASSLAQSANTGELF
v_call: TRBV7-9
d_call: .

cdr3_aa: ASSVQPAAAGANVLT
v_call: TRBV9
d_call: .

cdr3_aa: ASTRGVSTDTQY
v_call: TRBV30
d_call: .